The source of this TCR beta chain is a study of radiation and T cells in renal cell carcinoma. Noted time point: blood 4 weeks post-SBRT, at nephrectomy. Treatment in this sample: 15 Gy SBRT to primary tumor, nephrectomy 4 weeks later. Per germline, CDR1 MNHNS and CDR2 SASEGT. The V gene lost 0 bases and the J gene lost 0 bases, with 8 bases spanning the gap. The CDR3 runs 16 residues. The data were produced by immunoSEQ multiplex PCR, yet TCRdb's version contains in-frame clones alone and is incomplete. The sample shows roughly 82,000 clones, roughly nine tenths of them seen only once. The material sequenced was blood, taken from a patient whose treatment included radiotherapy and nephrectomy. This chain uses TRBV6-1 with TRBJ1-4; D is uncertain. The receptor was derived from a woman in her sixties or seventies with renal cell carcinoma. As DNA, the CDR3 is TGTGCCAGCAGTGAAGCCATTGGGGCAACTAATGAAAAACTGTTTTTT. Encoded protein: CASSEAIGATNEKLFF.